This T cell receptor (beta chain) was profiled in a study of shared clonotypes between healthy human individuals. On this clone itself: The sample contains more than one DNA sequence encoding this CDR3.

The table came from immunoSEQ multiplex PCR; TCRdb's copy has only in-frame clones and leaves some out. The data contain approximately 2,000,000 clones, 90% to 95% of them singletons. The germline gives CDR1 MDHEN, CDR2 SYDVKM. Germline trimming cut 1 base from V and 7 bases from J; bases unmatched to any gene: 5. The CDR3 length is 15 residues. CD45RO negativity and positive selection for CCR7 defined naive CD8 cells, a population that excluded terminally differentiated effector memory CD45RA+ cells. The sample was naive CD8+ T cells from PBMCs. The rearrangement uses TRBV28 and TRBJ2-1, with 9 bases identical to TRBD1. This clonotype was sampled from a man younger than 35 in good health. Some clones in this sample may be carry-over from other donors' samples. In DNA, the CDR3 is TGTGCCAGCAGTTTATACGGACAGGGGTATAATGAGCAGTTCTTC. Residues: CASSLYGQGYNEQFF. The full variable domain, completed using reference TRBV28 and TRBJ2-1, is DVKVTQSSRYLVKRTGEKVFLECVQDMDHENMFWYRQDPGLGLRLIYFSYDVKMKEKGDIPEGYSVSREKKERFSLILESASTNQTSMYLCASSLYGQGYNEQFFGPGTRLTVL.